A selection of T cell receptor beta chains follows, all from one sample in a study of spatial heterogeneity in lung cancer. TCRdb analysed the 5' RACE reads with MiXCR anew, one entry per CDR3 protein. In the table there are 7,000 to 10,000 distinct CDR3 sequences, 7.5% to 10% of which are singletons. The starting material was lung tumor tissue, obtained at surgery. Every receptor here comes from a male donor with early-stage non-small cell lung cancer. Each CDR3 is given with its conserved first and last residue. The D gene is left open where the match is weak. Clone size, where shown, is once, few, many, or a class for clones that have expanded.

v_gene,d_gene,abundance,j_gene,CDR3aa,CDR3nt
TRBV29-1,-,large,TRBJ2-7,CSVVGPIGEQYF,TGCAGCGTTGTGGGACCCATCGGGGAGCAGTACTTC
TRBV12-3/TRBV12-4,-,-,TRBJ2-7,CASSLARGYEQYF,TGTGCCAGCAGTTTAGCGCGTGGGTACGAGCAGTACTTC
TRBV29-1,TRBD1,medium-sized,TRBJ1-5,CSVGQGASNQPQHF,TGCAGCGTGGGACAGGGGGCGAGCAATCAGCCCCAGCATTTT
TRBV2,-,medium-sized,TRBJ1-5,CASSSDGGRNQPQHF,TGTGCCAGCAGCTCCGACGGGGGCCGAAATCAGCCCCAGCATTTT
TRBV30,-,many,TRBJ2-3,CAWSEGGTASYTQYF,TGTGCCTGGAGTGAGGGGGGGACGGCTTCCTATACGCAGTATTTT
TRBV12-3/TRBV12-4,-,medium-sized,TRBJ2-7,CASSAPGEFGYEQYF,TGTGCCAGCAGCGCTCCGGGGGAGTTCGGATACGAGCAGTACTTC
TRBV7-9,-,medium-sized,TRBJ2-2,CASSSTNTGELFF,TGTGCCAGCAGCTCCACGAACACCGGGGAGCTGTTTTTT
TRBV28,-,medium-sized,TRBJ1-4,CASSLMGLRLFF,TGTGCCAGCAGTTTAATGGGGTTGAGACTGTTTTTT
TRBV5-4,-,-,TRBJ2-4,CVSSLEPPDGAKNIQYF,TGTGTCAGCAGCTTGGAACCACCCGATGGGGCCAAAAACATTCAGTACTTC
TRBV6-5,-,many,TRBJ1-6,CASSFVKTGLKALHF,TGTGCCAGCAGTTTCGTGAAGACAGGACTGAAAGCCCTCCACTTT
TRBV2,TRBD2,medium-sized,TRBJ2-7,CATSASSGTYEQYF,TGTGCCACCAGCGCTTCTAGCGGAACCTACGAGCAGTACTTC
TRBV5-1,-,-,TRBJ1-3,CASSSDQGRTTIYF,TGCGCCAGCAGCTCGGACCAGGGAAGAACCACCATATATTTT
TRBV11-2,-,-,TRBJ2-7,CASSLDLSWGQGYEQYF,TGTGCCAGCAGCTTAGATCTAAGCTGGGGGCAAGGCTACGAGCAGTACTTC
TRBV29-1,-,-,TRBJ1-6,CSVAQGNNSPLHF,TGCAGCGTTGCCCAGGGTAATAATTCACCCCTCCACTTT
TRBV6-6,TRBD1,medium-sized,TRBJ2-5,CASSLQGPQETQYF,TGTGCCAGCAGCCTACAGGGGCCCCAAGAGACCCAGTACTTC
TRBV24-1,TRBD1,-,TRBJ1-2,CATSGTGANYGYTF,TGTGCCACCAGTGGGACAGGGGCTAACTATGGCTACACCTTC